The 3 T cell receptor beta chains given below trace back to one sample, sequenced in a study of beta chain features in type 1 diabetes. Expressed TCRB transcripts were sequenced because the entire RNA isolate underwent reverse transcription. Using immunoSEQ multiplex PCR, the repertoire was profiled, and TCRdb retains in-frame clones only, with some absent. The sample contains over 200,000 clones, roughly a tenth of which appear only once. What these receptors recognize is not known. Whole-study results and caveats: TCRB CDR3 length was moderately but significantly reduced in all four CD4+ subsets of Type 1 diabetes patients.

The sequenced sample consisted of naive CD4+ T cells from blood. The receptors shown here come from a man aged 30 to 45 with type 1 diabetes.

The V gene is TRBV29-1, the J gene TRBJ2-2; TRBD1 might be the D (5 bases). V lost 6 bases to trimming and J lost 4 bases, with 12 bases between them. The CDR3 sequence is 13 residues long. Germline lookup yields CDR1 SQVTM and CDR2 ANQGSEA. CDR3 amino acids: CSVRGLFTGELFF. The DNA of the CDR3 is TGCAGCGTAAGGGGCCTTTTCACCGGGGAGCTGTTTTTT.

The chain carries TRBV9 and TRBJ1-1; 7 bases fit TRBD1. The V gene end was trimmed by 4 bases and the J gene end by 4 bases; junction bases not matched to a gene: 13. The CDR3 consists of 16 residues. Germline loops: CDR1 SGDLS, CDR2 YYNGEE. The CDR3 reads CASSPGTATAGTEAFF. The CDR3 region has the DNA TGTGCCAGCAGCCCAGGGACAGCGACGGCCGGCACTGAAGCTTTCTTT.

This chain links TRBV19 with TRBJ1-5; a possible D gene is TRBD1 (5 bases). Germline CDR1 reads LNHDA; CDR2 reads SQIVND (reference sequence). V was clipped by 1 base and J by 2 bases, with 6 bases between them. The CDR3 has 14 residues. In nucleotides, the CDR3 is TGTGCCAGTAGTATAGTCAGGGGCAATCAGCCCCAGCATTTT. Residues: CASSIVRGNQPQHF. Supplemented by reference TRBV19 and TRBJ1-5, the full variable domain reads DGGITQSPKYLFRKEGQNVTLSCEQNLNHDAMYWYRQDPGQGLRLIYYSQIVNDFQKGDIAEGYSVSREKKESFPLTVTSAQKNPTAFYLCASSIVRGNQPQHFGDGTRLSIL.